The next 18 T cell receptor beta chains were all read from a single sample in a study of T cells in Graves' hyperthyroidism and ophthalmopathy (dated by TCRdb to about 2019). The method behind the library was multiplex PCR. Sequencing instrument: Illumina HiSeq 2000. The TCR beta CDR3 regions were amplified from RNA transcripts. The TCR CDR3 was subjected to a first round of RT-PCR using the HTBI primer set and the Qiagen OneStep RT-PCR kit. TCRdb trimmed the raw reads at Q25, called clones with MiXCR and kept productive beta chains. Every entry covers one CDR3 protein and lists the most common genes and DNA from its rows. This sample is represented by fewer than 250,000 distinct CDR3 sequences; 16% of them were singletons. The ten largest clones represent 25% to 30% of the sample. Sequencing input: blood. The origin of the receptors is a woman aged 18 to 35 with Graves' ophthalmopathy.

This clonotype showed up many times. This chain joins TRBV19 and TRBJ1-1; D is undetermined. V was pared by 5 bases and J by 5 bases, with 15 bases between. The CDR3 length is 14 residues. Germline V gene data show CDR1 as LNHDA and CDR2 as SQIVND (reference sequence). The CDR3 reads CASSALGVWTEAFF. The CDR3 nucleotides read TGTGCCAGTAGTGCCCTTGGAGTATGGACTGAAGCTTTCTTT.

This clonotype was observed many times. This rearrangement joins TRBV6-1 to TRBJ1-5, with 7 positions matching TRBD1. Trimming removed 2 bases from V and 9 bases from J; junction bases left unmatched: 10. Germline-derived CDR1 and CDR2 are MNHNS and SASEGT. The CDR3 covers 15 residues. The CDR3 coding sequence is TGTGCCAGCAGTGAACGGGACAGAGCAATGGCGCCCCAGCATTTT. Encoded protein: CASSERDRAMAPQHF.

V and J are TRBV6-5 and TRBJ2-1; 8 nucleotides line up with TRBD2. J was trimmed by 9 bases and V by 2 bases; bases with no gene match: 9. The CDR3 extends over 15 amino acids. The V gene's germline CDR1 is MNHEY and CDR2 SVGAGI. Written as DNA, the CDR3 is TGTGCCAGCAGTTACGGAAGCGGGGGCGAGAGTGAGCAGTTCTTC. It encodes CASSYGSGGESEQFF.

The chain carries TRBV6-1 and TRBJ1-3; D is ambiguous. Trimming stripped 5 bases from V and 5 bases from J, with 13 bases between. This CDR3 spans 14 amino acids. In germline, CDR1 is MNHNS, CDR2 SASEGT. The CDR3 sequence: CASSTAYPRNTIYF. The CDR3 DNA reads as TGTGCCAGCAGTACAGCCTACCCTAGAAACACCATATATTTT.

Comments on this clonotype: This clone may be a read error of a much larger clone one base away. The CDR3 is CASSEGDLKLAENIQYF. The CDR3 DNA sequence: TGTGCCAGCAGTGAGGGCGATTTAAAATTAGCCGAAAACATTCAGTACTTC. The rearrangement links TRBV12-3 or TRBV12-4 to TRBJ2-4, with a possible D match to TRBD2 (5 bases). The CDR3 length is 17 residues.

This clonotype was recorded many times. The V call is TRBV5-1, the J call TRBJ2-2; TRBD1 matches 9 bases. The ends lost 0 bases at V and 5 bases at J; junction bases unmatched: 5. Germline V gene data show CDR1 as SGHRS and CDR2 as YFSETQ. This CDR3 has 16 amino acids. CDR3: CASSLDGTGYTGELFF. The CDR3, as DNA: TGCGCCAGCAGCTTGGATGGGACAGGGTATACCGGGGAGCTGTTTTTT.

The CDR3 DNA reads TGTGCCATCAGTGACAGGGACGATCCGCCCCAGCATTTT. It is translated as CAISDRDDPPQHF. The gene calls are TRBV10-3 and TRBJ1-5, with a weak D call TRBD1 (5 bases). Trimming cost V 3 bases and J 9 bases, with 12 bases left between them. The CDR3 has 13 amino acids. Germline V gene data show CDR1 as ENHRY and CDR2 as SYGVKD.

This clonotype occurred a few times. A much bigger clone sits one base away, suggesting this may be a read error. This CDR3 reads CASSQDTAMNTEAFF. CDR3 nucleotides: TGCGCCAGCAGCCAAGACACAGCGATGAACACTGAAGCTTTCTTT. The chain is built from TRBV4-1 and TRBJ1-1; D gene unclear. V was clipped by 0 bases and J by 0 bases, with 8 bases between them. The CDR3 is 15 residues long. CDR1 and CDR2 from the germline V gene are MGHRA and YSYEKL.

This clonotype was picked up many times. The rearrangement joins TRBV20-1 to TRBJ1-2, with a tentative D call TRBD1 (5 bases). The CDR3 covers 13 residues. The germline V and J ends were trimmed by 0 bases and 4 bases, with 9 bases remaining between them. Per germline, CDR1 DFQATT and CDR2 SNEGSKA (reference sequence). CDR3 region: CSARDGGSYGYTF. CDR3 bases: TGCAGTGCTAGAGACGGGGGGAGCTATGGCTACACCTTC.

This chain uses TRBV25-1 with TRBJ1-3; no firm D call. The length of the CDR3 is 16 residues. Trimming took 1 base from V and 0 from J, leaving 10 bases between them. Germline V gives CDR1 MGHDK, CDR2 SYGVNS. Here the CDR3 reads CASSEFGIFSGNTIYF. As DNA, the CDR3 is TGTGCCAGCAGTGAATTTGGAATCTTCTCTGGAAACACCATATATTTT. Full variable domain (missing parts from reference TRBV25-1 and TRBJ1-3): EADIYQTPRYLVIGTGKKITLECSQTMGHDKMYWYQQDPGMELHLIHYSYGVNSTEKGDLSSESTVSRIRTEHFPLTLESARPSHTSQYLCASSEFGIFSGNTIYFGEGSWLTVV.

This clonotype has a count of ten or more. This chain links TRBV28 with TRBJ1-5; the match to TRBD1 covers 9 bases. The trim removed 2 bases at V and 0 bases at J, leaving 11 bases unmatched. In germline, CDR1 is MDHEN, CDR2 SYDVKM. The CDR3 consists of 19 residues. The CDR3: CASSLGFFGTGNSNQPQHF. CDR3 bases: TGTGCCAGCAGTTTAGGGTTTTTCGGGACAGGGAATAGCAATCAGCCCCAGCATTTT.

This clonotype was observed many times. This chain connects TRBV7-2 to TRBJ2-7, with D perhaps TRBD2 (5 bases). Germline loops: CDR1 SGHTA, CDR2 FQGNSA. The V end was cut by 5 bases, the J end by 2 bases, with 16 bases between. CDR3 length: 15 amino acids. CDR3 nucleotides: TGTGCCAGCAGCCCCCAGAGCGTCGGGACCTACGAGCAGTACTTC. This gives the protein CASSPQSVGTYEQYF.

This clonotype was seen ten or more times. Relative to the germline gene, one junction end is altered; a read error may explain this. J is TRBJ2-3 and V is TRBV3-1, with D hard to call. Germline V lookup: CDR1 LGHDT, CDR2 YNNKEL (reference sequence). The CDR3 runs to 13 residues. Here the CDR3 reads CTSSHRSRDTQYF. The CDR3 DNA reads TGTACCAGCAGCCACCGCTCGAGAGATACGCAGTATTTT.

This clonotype showed up many times. The rearrangement links TRBV5-8 to TRBJ1-1; perhaps TRBD1 as D (6 bases). Germline V CDR1 and CDR2: SGHTS, YDEGEE. The CDR3 loop spans 13 amino acids. V was trimmed by 5 bases and J by 2 bases, leaving 10 bases between them. CDR3 in amino acids: CASSRQDNTEAFF. The CDR3 DNA reads TGTGCCAGCAGTAGACAGGACAACACTGAAGCTTTCTTT. The full variable domain, rest sourced from reference TRBV5-8 and TRBJ1-1, is EAGVTQSPTHLIKTRGQQATLRCSPISGHTSVYWYQQALGLGLQFLLWYDEGEERNRGNFPPRFSGRQFPNYSSELNVNALELEDSALYLCASSRQDNTEAFFGQGTRLTVV.

There are many counts of this clonotype. This chain links TRBV10-3 with TRBJ2-2, with a tentative D call TRBD2 (7 bases). V was trimmed by 6 bases and J by 7 bases, leaving 18 bases between them. The CDR3 runs 15 residues. CDR1 and CDR2 from the germline V gene are ENHRY and SYGVKD. This CDR3 is CAISPGEGRHGELFF. The CDR3 nucleotides are TGTGCCATCAGCCCAGGGGAGGGTCGCCACGGGGAGCTGTTTTTT.

This clonotype was picked up many times. V usage is TRBV5-1 and J usage is TRBJ1-2; 9 bases are shared with TRBD1. J lost 7 bases, V lost 0 bases, and 4 bases had no gene match. This CDR3 contains 14 residues. The germline V gene has CDR1 SGHRS and CDR2 YFSETQ. DNA of the CDR3: TGCGCCAGCAGCTTGGGGACAGGGGAGACTGGCTACACCTTC. Translation gives CASSLGTGETGYTF.

The sample holds many counts of this clonotype. CDR3 coding DNA: TGTGCCAGCAGTCGCCCCCGAGGGGGCGGACCCGGGGAGCTGTTTTTT. Translating it yields CASSRPRGGGPGELFF. The rearrangement links TRBV6-1 to TRBJ2-2; TRBD1 matches at 7 bases. After removal of 5 bases from V and 6 bases from J, the junction contained 12 bases not matched to a gene. The CDR3 contains 16 residues. Germline CDR1 reads MNHNS; CDR2 reads SASEGT.

This clonotype was observed at least ten times. The gene calls are TRBV9 and TRBJ2-7; D is undetermined. This CDR3 comprises 13 residues. Per the germline V gene, CDR1 is SGDLS and CDR2 is YYNGEE. V lost 0 bases and J 3 bases, leaving 7 bases between the germline ends. The CDR3 here is CASSVDPGYEQYF. As DNA, the CDR3 is TGTGCCAGCAGCGTAGATCCGGGCTACGAGCAGTACTTC.